These T cell receptor beta chains were read from a single sample in a study of T cells in localized non-small cell lung cancer. Sequencing used immunoSEQ multiplex PCR; TCRdb keeps in-frame clones, though not all of them. Of roughly 1,000 clones detected, around two fifths appear once; the ten largest clones hold approximately 16%. This specimen consisted of normal lung tissue next to the tumor, obtained before any cancer treatment. These receptors came from a woman between 40 and 69 years old with stage II squamous cell lung carcinoma. The CDR3 runs from the conserved cysteine through the conserved F or W. D genes are given only for firm matches. The size of a clone is reported for some rows only, either as once, few or many, or as a class for expanded clones.

abundance: few
d_gene: NA
j_gene: TRBJ1-4
v_gene: TRBV29-1
CDR3aa: CSVDWGNEKLFF
CDR3nt: TGCAGCGTTGATTGGGGGAATGAAAAACTGTTTTTT

abundance: few
d_gene: NA
j_gene: TRBJ1-5
v_gene: TRBV6-8
CDR3aa: CASSYWGVGQPQHF
CDR3nt: TGTGCCAGCAGTTACTGGGGAGTCGGTCAGCCCCAGCATTTT

abundance: NA
d_gene: NA
j_gene: TRBJ1-2
v_gene: TRBV7-4
CDR3aa: CASSLGVPGLGYTF
CDR3nt: TGTGCCAGCAGCTTAGGGGTTCCCGGACTCGGCTACACCTTC

abundance: NA
d_gene: NA
j_gene: TRBJ2-3
v_gene: TRBV1
CDR3aa: CASSQETRLGADTQYF
CDR3nt: TGCGCCAGCAGCCAAGAAACCCGTTTGGGAGCGGATACGCAGTATTTT

abundance: NA
d_gene: NA
j_gene: TRBJ1-1
v_gene: TRBV19
CDR3aa: CASSSSGSYMNTEAFF
CDR3nt: TGTGCCAGTAGTAGTTCAGGGAGTTACATGAACACTGAAGCTTTCTTT

abundance: few
d_gene: NA
j_gene: TRBJ2-5
v_gene: TRBV6-8
CDR3aa: CASSLNSGQETQYF
CDR3nt: TGTGCCAGCAGTTTGAACTCAGGTCAAGAGACCCAGTACTTC

abundance: NA
d_gene: NA
j_gene: TRBJ2-6
v_gene: TRBV9
CDR3aa: CASTKSDSGANVLTF
CDR3nt: TGTGCCAGCACGAAATCGGACTCTGGGGCCAACGTCCTGACTTTC

abundance: NA
d_gene: TRBD2
j_gene: TRBJ2-2
v_gene: TRBV28
CDR3aa: CASSPAGDIPGELFF
CDR3nt: TGTGCCAGCAGCCCTGCGGGAGATATTCCCGGGGAGCTGTTTTTT

abundance: NA
d_gene: NA
j_gene: TRBJ2-2
v_gene: TRBV30
CDR3aa: CAWSGLGELFF
CDR3nt: TGTGCCTGGAGTGGGCTAGGGGAGCTGTTTTTT

abundance: NA
d_gene: TRBD1
j_gene: TRBJ2-7
v_gene: TRBV18
CDR3aa: CASSLWTGPPYEQYF
CDR3nt: TGTGCCAGCTCACTCTGGACAGGGCCCCCCTACGAGCAGTACTTC

abundance: NA
d_gene: NA
j_gene: TRBJ1-2
v_gene: TRBV9
CDR3aa: CASSVGADYGYTF
CDR3nt: TGTGCCAGCAGCGTAGGGGCAGACTATGGCTACACCTTC

abundance: NA
d_gene: NA
j_gene: TRBJ1-1
v_gene: TRBV28
CDR3aa: CASSPMNTEAFF
CDR3nt: TGTGCCAGCAGTCCGATGAACACTGAAGCTTTCTTT

abundance: NA
d_gene: NA
j_gene: TRBJ1-4
v_gene: TRBV29-1
CDR3aa: CSYRYGMHDEKLFF
CDR3nt: TGCAGCTATAGATACGGGATGCATGATGAAAAACTGTTTTTT

abundance: NA
d_gene: NA
j_gene: TRBJ2-7
v_gene: TRBV6-8
CDR3aa: CASSPGLHYEQYF
CDR3nt: TGTGCCAGCAGTCCAGGACTGCACTACGAGCAGTACTTC

abundance: NA
d_gene: NA
j_gene: TRBJ1-2
v_gene: TRBV28
CDR3aa: CASSFRDRGRGAYGYTF
CDR3nt: TGTGCCAGCAGTTTCAGGGACCGAGGGAGAGGAGCCTATGGCTACACCTTC

abundance: NA
d_gene: NA
j_gene: TRBJ1-2
v_gene: TRBV18
CDR3aa: CASSPPYGRDGYTF
CDR3nt: TGTGCCAGCTCACCACCGTACGGGAGAGATGGCTACACCTTC

abundance: few
d_gene: NA
j_gene: TRBJ2-1
v_gene: TRBV19
CDR3aa: CASSKRGGYNEQFF
CDR3nt: TGTGCCAGTAGTAAGAGGGGGGGTTACAATGAGCAGTTCTTC